This entry features one TCR beta chain sequence. Its specificity is not known. Germline CDR1 MNHNS, CDR2 SASEGT. The V and J ends lost 2 bases and 2 bases respectively, with 11 bases between them. The CDR3 sequence is 15 residues long. This specimen belongs to a study of blood T cells in healthy people across ages. Study findings and constraints: Percentage of naive T cells showed a strong correlation with TCR beta diversity.

Then a second PCR, running about 6 to 11 cycles, was carried out with a sample-barcoded 5' primer and a J-beta primer mix. Each cDNA molecule received a tag from a template-switch adaptor that had 12 random nucleotides. TCRdb reprocessed the 5' RACE reads via MiXCR and lists one record per CDR3 protein. Of 700,000 to 950,000 distinct CDR3 sequences listed, about 42% are singletons. The TCR was taken from a woman aged 60 to 75 in good health. Material: blood. This chain uses TRBV6-1 with TRBJ2-3; D not resolved. CDR3 residues: CASSELVGNTDTQYF. DNA for the CDR3: TGTGCCAGCAGTGAACTAGTAGGGAACACAGATACGCAGTATTTT.